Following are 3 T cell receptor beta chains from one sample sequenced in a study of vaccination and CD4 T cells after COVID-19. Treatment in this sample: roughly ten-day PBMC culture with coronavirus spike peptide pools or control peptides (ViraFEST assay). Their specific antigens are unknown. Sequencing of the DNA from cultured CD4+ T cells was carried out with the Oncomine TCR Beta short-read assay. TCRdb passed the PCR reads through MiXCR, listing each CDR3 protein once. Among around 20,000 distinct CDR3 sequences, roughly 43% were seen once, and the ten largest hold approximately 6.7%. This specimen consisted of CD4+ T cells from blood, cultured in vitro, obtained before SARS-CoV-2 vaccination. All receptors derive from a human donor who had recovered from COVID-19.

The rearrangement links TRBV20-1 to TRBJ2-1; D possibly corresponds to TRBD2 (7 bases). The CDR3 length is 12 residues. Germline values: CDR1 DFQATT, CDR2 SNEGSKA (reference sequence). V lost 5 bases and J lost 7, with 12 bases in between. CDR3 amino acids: CSARGGANEQFF. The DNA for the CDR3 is TGCAGTGCTCGTGGGGGGGCGAATGAGCAGTTCTTC.

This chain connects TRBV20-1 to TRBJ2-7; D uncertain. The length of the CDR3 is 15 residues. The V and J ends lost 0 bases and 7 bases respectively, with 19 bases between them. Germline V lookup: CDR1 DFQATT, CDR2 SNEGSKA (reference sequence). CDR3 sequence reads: CSARDPGASTREQYF. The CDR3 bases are TGCAGTGCTAGAGATCCGGGCGCTTCTACGAGGGAGCAGTACTTC.

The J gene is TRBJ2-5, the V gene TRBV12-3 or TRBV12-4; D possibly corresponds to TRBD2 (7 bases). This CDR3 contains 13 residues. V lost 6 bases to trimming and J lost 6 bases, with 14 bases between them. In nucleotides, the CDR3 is TGTGCCAGCAGCCCGGGGGGCATGCAGACCCAGTACTTC. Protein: CASSPGGMQTQYF.